This T cell receptor (beta chain) was profiled in a study of control samples from healthy donors and cancer patients. Sequencing used immunoSEQ multiplex PCR; TCRdb keeps in-frame clones, though not all of them. The sample contains around 85,000 clones, around 94% of which appear only once. The CDR3 loop spans 16 amino acids. Germline V gene lookup returns CDR1 MDHEN and CDR2 SYDVKM. Trimming shortened V by 3 bases and J by 5 bases, and 18 bases separated the two germline ends. The chain has TRBV28 and TRBJ2-3; D might be TRBD1 (6 bases). This receptor was identified in a woman between 18 and 30 years old in good health. The sequencing sample was made of blood. The CDR3 loop reads CASSFSGRGTQDTQYF. The DNA for the CDR3 is TGTGCCAGCAGTTTCTCGGGCAGGGGCACACAAGATACGCAGTATTTT.